This TCR beta chain stems from a study of tumor-infiltrating lymphocytes in localized non-small cell lung cancer. Whole-study context: Resected tumor was paired with non-adjacent uninvolved lung from the same patient.

Comment on this clone: No antigen is known for it. Relative to the germline gene, one junction end is altered; a read error may explain this.

The data were produced by immunoSEQ multiplex PCR, yet TCRdb's version contains in-frame clones alone and is incomplete. In the table there are 9,500 to 12,000 clones, 60% of which are singletons. This CDR3 spans 15 amino acids. The V gene's germline CDR1 is SSHAT and CDR2 FNYEAQ (reference sequence). Study results and caveats: T-cell fraction did not differ between immunotypes IM1 and IM2. Different pieces of the same tissue went to different assays, confounding technical variation with intratumor heterogeneity.

The chain links TRBV7-7 to TRBJ2-7; D is unclear. Sequencing input: uninvolved lung tissue not adjacent to the tumor. This receptor was obtained from a human donor with non-small cell lung cancer. For the CDR3, the DNA is TGTGCTAGCAGCTTATCAGGCAGGCGCTCCTACGAGCAGTACTTC. It specifies CASSLSGRRSYEQYF.